This T cell receptor (beta chain) originates from a study of T cell changes during pregnancy in multiple sclerosis. Germline V gene sequence: CDR1 MGHDK, CDR2 SYGVNS. This CDR3 is built from 13 residues. Trimming removed 3 bases at V and 2 bases at J, with 4 bases between. Sequencing used immunoSEQ multiplex PCR; TCRdb keeps in-frame clones, though not all of them. The repertoire has over 30,000 clones, 90% to 95% of them found once; the top ten carry about 0.33%. This sample comprised CD4+ T cells from peripheral blood mononuclear cells, obtained after pregnancy. V is TRBV25-1 and J is TRBJ2-2; D not certain. The sequence came from a female donor with multiple sclerosis, enrolled in a pregnancy study. Written as DNA, the CDR3 is TGTGCCAGCAGTGACAAAAACACCGGGGAGCTGTTTTTT. It translates to CASSDKNTGELFF.